One sample yielded the 21 T cell receptor beta chains listed below, sequenced in a study of beta chain features in type 1 diabetes. No antigen has been assigned to these receptors. Since all of the isolated RNA was reverse transcribed, expressed TCRB transcripts were what got sequenced. Some clones are missing from TCRdb's copy, which holds only in-frame ones; the method was immunoSEQ multiplex PCR. The repertoire consists of 250,000 to 300,000 clones, with roughly 24% occurring once and the leading ten covering about 0.011%. Study-wide findings and caveats: Shorter TCRB CDR3s, moderately but significantly so, were found in Type 1 diabetes patients in all four CD4+ subsets.

The sequencing sample was made of naive CD4+ T cells from blood. These receptors came from a young woman with type 1 diabetes.

This chain joins TRBV5-1 and TRBJ2-2, with unresolved D. Deletions cut 0 bases from V and 3 bases from J, with 6 bases between. The length of the CDR3 is 14 residues. In germline, CDR1 is SGHRS, CDR2 YFSETQ. The chain's CDR3 is CASSLDYDTGELFF. As DNA, the CDR3 is TGCGCCAGCAGCTTGGACTACGACACCGGGGAGCTGTTTTTT. The whole variable domain, filled in from reference TRBV5-1 and TRBJ2-2, reads KAGVTQTPRYLIKTRGQQVTLSCSPISGHRSVSWYQQTPGQGLQFLFEYFSETQRNKGNFPGRFSGRQFSNSRSEMNVSTLELGDSALYLCASSLDYDTGELFFGEGSRLTVL.

The rearrangement uses TRBV10-3 and TRBJ2-7; D is undetermined. With 10 bases removed from V and 6 bases from J, the gap between germline ends came to 16 bases. This CDR3 region has 12 residues. The V gene's germline CDR1 is ENHRY and CDR2 SYGVKD. The CDR3, as DNA: TGTGCCACCAGCAACTTAAGTGGCGAGCAGTACTTC. Its translation: CATSNLSGEQYF.

This clone was found a few times. This chain connects TRBV9 to TRBJ2-7; unclear D gene. Germline V gives CDR1 SGDLS, CDR2 YYNGEE. V lost 3 bases to trimming and J lost 0 bases, with 10 bases between them. This CDR3 is 14 amino acids long. CDR3: CASSGDSASYEQYF. DNA of the CDR3: TGTGCCAGCAGCGGAGACTCAGCCTCCTACGAGCAGTACTTC. The whole variable domain, remainder taken from reference TRBV9 and TRBJ2-7, is DSGVTQTPKHLITATGQRVTLRCSPRSGDLSVYWYQQSLDQGLQFLIQYYNGEERAKGNILERFSAQQFPDLHSELNLSSLELGDSALYFCASSGDSASYEQYFGPGTRLTVT.

This clone was detected once. J is TRBJ2-7 and V is TRBV7-9, with 11 bases identical to TRBD2. The CDR3 has 16 residues. Germline V gene sequence: CDR1 SEHNR, CDR2 FQNEAQ (reference sequence). V lost 5 bases to trimming and J lost 2 bases; unmatched junction nucleotides: 8. The CDR3 DNA follows: TGTGCCAGCAGCCTATTCGGGACTAGCGGCACCTACGAGCAGTACTTC. Its translation is CASSLFGTSGTYEQYF.

This clone was observed a few times. The chain combines TRBV19 with TRBJ2-2, with TRBD1 matching 7 bases. This CDR3 contains 15 residues. Per germline, CDR1 LNHDA and CDR2 SQIVND (reference sequence). V dropped 3 bases and J dropped 4; count of bases not matched to a gene: 5. Here the CDR3 reads CASSIEQGSTGELFF. CDR3 bases: TGTGCCAGTAGTATTGAACAGGGGTCCACCGGGGAGCTGTTTTTT. The variable domain in full, completed from reference TRBV19 and TRBJ2-2, reads DGGITQSPKYLFRKEGQNVTLSCEQNLNHDAMYWYRQDPGQGLRLIYYSQIVNDFQKGDIAEGYSVSREKKESFPLTVTSAQKNPTAFYLCASSIEQGSTGELFFGEGSRLTVL.

The chain has TRBV6-6 and TRBJ2-3; 7 bases map to TRBD2. This CDR3 spans 15 amino acids. The V segment lost 2 bases and the J segment 1 base; nucleotides outside the gene matches: 3. Germline loops: CDR1 MNHNY, CDR2 SVGAGI (reference sequence). CDR3 coding DNA: TGTGCCAGCAGTTACCAGCGGGATCGCACAGATACGCAGTATTTT. It yields the protein CASSYQRDRTDTQYF.

This clone was detected a few times. The CDR3 protein is CASSFSQGVNTEAFF. The CDR3 DNA reads TGCGCCAGCAGCTTCAGTCAGGGGGTCAACACTGAAGCTTTCTTT. The J gene is TRBJ1-1, the V gene TRBV5-1; TRBD1 aligns across 7 bases. CDR3 length equals 15 residues. Germline V CDR1 and CDR2: SGHRS, YFSETQ. J was trimmed by 2 bases and V by 2 bases; bases with no gene match: 6. Full variable domain (remainder filled in from reference TRBV5-1 and TRBJ1-1): KAGVTQTPRYLIKTRGQQVTLSCSPISGHRSVSWYQQTPGQGLQFLFEYFSETQRNKGNFPGRFSGRQFSNSRSEMNVSTLELGDSALYLCASSFSQGVNTEAFFGQGTRLTVV.

The CDR3 region is CASSPRQGQQDTQYF. In DNA, the CDR3 is TGTGCCAGCTCACCCCGACAGGGCCAGCAAGATACGCAGTATTTT. The J gene is TRBJ2-3, the V gene TRBV18; 7 bases are shared with TRBD1. The J segment lost 5 bases and the V segment lost 3 bases, leaving 8 bases of the junction unmatched. Looked up from germline, CDR1 is KGHSH and CDR2 is LQKENI. The CDR3 runs to 15 residues.

This clone was counted between two and nine times. The genes are TRBV27 and TRBJ2-7; D is unclear. Germline assignment: CDR1 MNHEY and CDR2 SMNVEV (reference sequence). The CDR3 runs to 13 residues. The V end was cut by 6 bases, the J end by 4 bases, with 13 bases between. The CDR3 loop is CASSYLDGYEQYF. CDR3 DNA sequence: TGTGCCAGCAGCTACCTCGACGGGTACGAGCAGTACTTC.

In its sample, this clone was seen a few times. V gene TRBV7-9 combines with J gene TRBJ2-5; 10 bases match TRBD2. CDR3 length equals 16 residues. With V trimmed by 2 bases and J by 1 base, 4 bases remained unmatched. Germline V gene sequence: CDR1 SEHNR, CDR2 FQNEAQ (reference sequence). The DNA for the CDR3 is TGTGCCAGCAGCTTACCAGGACTAGCGGCCCAAGAGACCCAGTACTTC. It codes for CASSLPGLAAQETQYF. Filled out from reference TRBV7-9 and TRBJ2-5, the complete variable domain reads DTGVSQNPRHKITKRGQNVTFRCDPISEHNRLYWYRQTLGQGPEFLTYFQNEAQLEKSRLLSDRFSAERPKGSFSTLEIQRTEQGDSAMYLCASSLPGLAAQETQYFGPGTRLLVL.

This clone was observed a few times. The V gene is TRBV5-4, the J gene TRBJ1-2; D might be TRBD1 (5 bases). Germline V gives CDR1 SGHNT, CDR2 YYREEE (reference sequence). Trimming removed 1 base from V and 3 bases from J, with 7 bases in between. The CDR3 is 13 amino acids. The CDR3 region is CASSLMGHYGYTF. The CDR3 region has the DNA TGTGCCAGCAGCTTGATGGGGCACTATGGCTACACCTTC.

This clone was counted between two and nine times. The chain employs TRBV18 and TRBJ2-1, with TRBD2 identical over 14 bases. After removal of 6 bases from V and 4 bases from J, the junction contained 5 bases not matched to a gene. The CDR3 sequence is 16 residues long. Germline CDR1 is KGHSH and CDR2 is LQKENI. Here the CDR3 reads CASSPGLAGGYNEQFF. CDR3 sequence (DNA): TGTGCCAGCTCCCCCGGACTAGCGGGGGGATACAATGAGCAGTTCTTC. Full variable domain (rest looked up from reference TRBV18 and TRBJ2-1): NAGVMQNPRHLVRRRGQEARLRCSPMKGHSHVYWYRQLPEEGLKFMVYLQKENIIDESGMPKERFSAEFPKEGPSILRIQQVVRGDSAAYFCASSPGLAGGYNEQFFGPGTRLTVL.

This clone was counted between two and nine times. This chain joins TRBV11-2 and TRBJ2-1, with 7 positions matching TRBD2. The CDR3 covers 14 residues. Germline CDR1 is SGHAT and CDR2 is FQNNGV. V lost 4 bases and J lost 4; bases outside the gene matches: 4. The CDR3 here is CASSSQRGYNEQFF. The CDR3 coding sequence is TGTGCCAGCAGCTCCCAGCGGGGTTACAATGAGCAGTTCTTC.

This clone appeared a few times. This specimen includes other DNA sequences encoding the same CDR3. The chain recombines TRBV30 with TRBJ1-1, with D perhaps matching TRBD1 (5 bases). The V gene's germline CDR1 is GTSNPN and CDR2 SVGIG (reference sequence). The CDR3 has 13 amino acids. The germline V and J ends were trimmed by 2 bases and 3 bases, with 10 bases remaining between them. The CDR3 coding sequence is TGTGCCTGGAGTCGAGACAGCGACACTGAAGCTTTCTTT. Residues: CAWSRDSDTEAFF.

Turning to this clone: At one end the junction does not follow the germline gene, possibly because of a read error. The genes are TRBV7-7 and TRBJ2-7; possibly TRBD2 for D (6 bases). Germline assignment: CDR1 SSHAT and CDR2 FNYEAQ (reference sequence). The CDR3 loop spans 15 amino acids. The chain's CDR3 is CASSPSPGTLYEQYF. CDR3 nucleotide sequence: TGTGCTAGCAGCCCCAGTCCCGGGACTCTTTATGAGCAGTACTTC.

The genes are TRBV30 and TRBJ1-2; no definite D call. CDR3 length: 12 residues. Germline V gene sequence: CDR1 GTSNPN, CDR2 SVGIG (reference sequence). The V and J ends lost 2 bases and 8 bases respectively, with 12 bases between them. CDR3 amino acids: CAWSPGFVGYTF. As DNA, the CDR3 is TGTGCCTGGAGTCCAGGTTTTGTCGGCTACACCTTC.

This clone was picked up a small number of times. J is TRBJ2-3 and V is TRBV29-1; maybe TRBD1 (6 bases). Germline V gives CDR1 SQVTM, CDR2 ANQGSEA. The CDR3 totals 13 residues. The ends were cut back, 5 bases at V and 2 bases at J, with 11 bases in the middle. CDR3: CSVRDTYTDTQYF. CDR3 DNA sequence: TGCAGCGTTCGGGACACCTACACAGATACGCAGTATTTT.

The genes are TRBV29-1 and TRBJ2-5, with 11 nucleotides matching TRBD2. The length of the CDR3 is 14 residues. Trimming cost V 4 bases and J 5 bases; bases outside gene matches: 6. Germline assignment: CDR1 SQVTM and CDR2 ANQGSEA. CDR3 residues: CSVGLAGSAETQYF. The CDR3 nucleotides read TGCAGCGTTGGACTAGCGGGGTCTGCGGAGACCCAGTACTTC.

The chain is built from TRBV7-2 and TRBJ1-2; D unclear. From germline, CDR1 is SGHTA and CDR2 FQGNSA. Trimming stripped 5 bases from V and 8 bases from J, with 15 bases between. This CDR3 comprises 13 residues. Here the CDR3 DNA reads TGTGCCAGCAGCACGGGGTCAGGCGGGGGCTACACCTTC. This encodes CASSTGSGGGYTF.

This clone was counted a few times. This chain uses TRBV7-8 with TRBJ2-3, with 7 bases that match TRBD2. The CDR3 runs 17 residues. V lost 2 bases to trimming and J lost 2 bases; unmatched junction nucleotides: 10. Per the germline V gene, CDR1 is SGHVS and CDR2 is FQNEAQ. This CDR3 is CASSLQSPSGNTDTQYF. CDR3 nucleotide sequence: TGTGCCAGCAGCTTACAGTCTCCTAGCGGAAACACAGATACGCAGTATTTT. Filled out from reference TRBV7-8 and TRBJ2-3, the complete variable domain reads GAGVSQSPRYKVAKRGQDVALRCDPISGHVSLFWYQQALGQGPEFLTYFQNEAQLDKSGLPSDRFFAERPEGSVSTLKIQRTQQEDSAVYLCASSLQSPSGNTDTQYFGPGTRLTVL.

The chain has TRBV5-4 and TRBJ1-2, with a weak D call TRBD1 (6 bases). Germline lookup yields CDR1 SGHNT and CDR2 YYREEE (reference sequence). V lost 4 bases and J lost 3, with 10 bases in between. This CDR3 has 13 residues. DNA for the CDR3: TGTGCCAGCAGCGAGGACAGATACTATGGCTACACCTTC. It is translated as CASSEDRYYGYTF.